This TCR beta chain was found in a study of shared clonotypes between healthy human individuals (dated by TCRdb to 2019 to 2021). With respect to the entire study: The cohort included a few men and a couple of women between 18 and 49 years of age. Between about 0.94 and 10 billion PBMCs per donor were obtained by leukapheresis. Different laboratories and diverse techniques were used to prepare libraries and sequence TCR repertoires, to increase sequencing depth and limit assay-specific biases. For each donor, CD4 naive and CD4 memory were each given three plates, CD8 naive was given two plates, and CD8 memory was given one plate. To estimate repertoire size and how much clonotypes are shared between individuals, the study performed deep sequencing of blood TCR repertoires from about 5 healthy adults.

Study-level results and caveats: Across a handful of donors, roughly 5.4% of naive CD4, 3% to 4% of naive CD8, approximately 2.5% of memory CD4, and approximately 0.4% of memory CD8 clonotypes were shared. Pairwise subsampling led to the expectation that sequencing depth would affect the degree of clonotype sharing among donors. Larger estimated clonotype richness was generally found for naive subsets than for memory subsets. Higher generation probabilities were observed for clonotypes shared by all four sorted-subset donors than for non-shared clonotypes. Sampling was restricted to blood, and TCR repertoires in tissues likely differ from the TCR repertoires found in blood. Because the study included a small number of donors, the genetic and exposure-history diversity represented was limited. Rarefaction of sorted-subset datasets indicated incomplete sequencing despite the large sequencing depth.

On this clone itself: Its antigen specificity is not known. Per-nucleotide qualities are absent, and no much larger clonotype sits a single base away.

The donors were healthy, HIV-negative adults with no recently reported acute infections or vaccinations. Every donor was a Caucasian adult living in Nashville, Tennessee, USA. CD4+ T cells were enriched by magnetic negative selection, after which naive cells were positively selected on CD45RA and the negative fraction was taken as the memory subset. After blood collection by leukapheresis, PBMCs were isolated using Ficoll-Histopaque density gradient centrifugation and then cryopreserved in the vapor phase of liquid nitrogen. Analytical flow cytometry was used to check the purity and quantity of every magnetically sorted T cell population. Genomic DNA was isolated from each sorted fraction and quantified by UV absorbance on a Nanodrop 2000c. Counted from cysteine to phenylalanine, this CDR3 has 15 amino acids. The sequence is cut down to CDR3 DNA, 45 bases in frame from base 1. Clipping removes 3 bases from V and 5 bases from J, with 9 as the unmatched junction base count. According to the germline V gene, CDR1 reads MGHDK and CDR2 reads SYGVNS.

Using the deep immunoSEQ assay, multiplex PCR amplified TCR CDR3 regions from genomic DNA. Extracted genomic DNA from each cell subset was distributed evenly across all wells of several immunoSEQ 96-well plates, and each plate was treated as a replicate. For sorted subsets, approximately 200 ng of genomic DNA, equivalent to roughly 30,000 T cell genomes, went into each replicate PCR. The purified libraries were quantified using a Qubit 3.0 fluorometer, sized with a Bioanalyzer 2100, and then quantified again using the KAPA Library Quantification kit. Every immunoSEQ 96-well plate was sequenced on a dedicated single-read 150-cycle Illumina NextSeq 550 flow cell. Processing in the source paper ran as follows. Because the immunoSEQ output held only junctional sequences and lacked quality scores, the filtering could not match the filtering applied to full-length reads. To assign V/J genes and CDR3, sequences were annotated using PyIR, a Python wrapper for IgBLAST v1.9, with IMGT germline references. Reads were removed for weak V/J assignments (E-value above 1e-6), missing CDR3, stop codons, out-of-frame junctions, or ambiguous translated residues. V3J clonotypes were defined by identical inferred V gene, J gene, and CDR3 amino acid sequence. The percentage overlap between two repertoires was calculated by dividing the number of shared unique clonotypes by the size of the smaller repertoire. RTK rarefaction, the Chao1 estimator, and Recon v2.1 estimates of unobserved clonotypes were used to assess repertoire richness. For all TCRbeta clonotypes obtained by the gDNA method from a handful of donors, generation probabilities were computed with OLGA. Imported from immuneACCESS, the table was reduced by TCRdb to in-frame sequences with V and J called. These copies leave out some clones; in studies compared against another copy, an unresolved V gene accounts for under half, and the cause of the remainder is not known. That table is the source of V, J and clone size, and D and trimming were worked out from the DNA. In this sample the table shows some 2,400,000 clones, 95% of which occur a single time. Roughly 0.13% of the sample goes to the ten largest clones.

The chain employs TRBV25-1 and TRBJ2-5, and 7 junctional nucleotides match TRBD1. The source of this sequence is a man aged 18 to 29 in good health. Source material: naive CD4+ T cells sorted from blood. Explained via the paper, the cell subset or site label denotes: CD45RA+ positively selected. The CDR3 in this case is CASSDLGRGQETQYF. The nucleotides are TGTGCCAGCAGTGATTTAGGCAGGGGACAGGAGACCCAGTACTTC.